This T cell receptor (beta chain) was sequenced for a study of T-cell reconstitution after alpha-beta-depleted transplantation in children. Study results and caveats: Expanded graft clones, several hundred of them, were reportedly the source of alpha-beta T cells about two months after transplant. The origin of high day-60 TCRbeta diversity in some patients lay in surviving recipient T cells and thymic progenitors. T-cell counts and diversity at one year post-transplant came mainly from newly produced T cells.

TCRbeta library construction was performed incorporating unique molecular identifiers. MiXCR, applied by TCRdb to the PCR reads, yields one record per CDR3 protein. The sample shows 500,000 or so distinct CDR3 sequences, 9.5% to 12% of them seen only once. In this sample, this clonotype turned up a few times. Its antigen remains unknown. The CDR3 has 16 amino acids. CDR1 and CDR2 (germline): SGHAT, FQDESV (reference sequence). Losses at the gene ends were 6 bases for V and 0 bases for J; bases not matched to a gene: 6. The gene calls are TRBV11-1 and TRBJ2-1; the match to TRBD2 covers 9 bases. Sequencing was performed on PBMCs, mostly from graft donor cells, taken 180 days after TCRalphabeta/CD19-depleted stem cell transplant. This TCR was sampled from a female patient aged 2-15 years who had a stem cell transplant for aplastic anemia, so the T cells may come from the graft donor. The CDR3 coding sequence is TGTGCCAGCAGTCGACTAGCGGTAAGCTCCTACAATGAGCAGTTCTTC. This translates into CASSRLAVSSYNEQFF.